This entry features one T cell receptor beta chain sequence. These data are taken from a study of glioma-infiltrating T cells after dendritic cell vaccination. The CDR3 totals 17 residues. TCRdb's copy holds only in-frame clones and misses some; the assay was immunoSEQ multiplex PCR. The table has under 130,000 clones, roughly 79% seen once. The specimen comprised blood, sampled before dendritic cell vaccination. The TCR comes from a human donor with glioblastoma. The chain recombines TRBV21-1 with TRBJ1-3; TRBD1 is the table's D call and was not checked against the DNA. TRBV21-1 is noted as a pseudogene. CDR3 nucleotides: TGTGCCAGCAGCAATAACGGACAGGGGGTTACTGGAAACACCATATATTTT. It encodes CASSNNGQGVTGNTIYF.